This T cell receptor (beta chain) was documented in a study of blood T cell repertoires in COVID-19. About the research overall: The United States, Italy and Spain were the sources of the acute and convalescent COVID-19 samples. PBMCs, B-cell-depleted T cells, or T cells provided the cDNA or gDNA that made up the material.

The CDR3 is 16 residues long. The germline V gene has CDR1 MNHNY and CDR2 SVGAGI (reference sequence). V lost 5 bases to trimming and J lost 0 bases; unmatched junction nucleotides: 8. Measured with immunoSEQ multiplex PCR; TCRdb has only the in-frame clones, and not every one. The sample lists tens of thousands of clones, approximately 86% seen once, with approximately 7% in the top ten. Sequenced sample: peripheral blood. This chain uses TRBV6-6 with TRBJ2-7; TRBD2 agrees at 9 bases. The clonotype was recovered from a man aged 45-65 years with active COVID-19. The CDR3 region is CASSTRASGASYEQYF. CDR3 bases: TGTGCCAGCAGTACACGGGCTAGCGGGGCCTCCTACGAGCAGTACTTC.